This T cell receptor (beta chain) was recovered during a study of human T cells and chemical hapten exposure. Study-wide results and limits: Against controls, expanded TCRs gave rise to significantly more large CDR3 similarity clusters. There was no change with DPC sensitization in TCRs above 1 in 1000 frequency.

In the library, unique molecular identifiers were attached to individual cDNA molecules. TCRdb re-analysed the RACE reads in MiXCR, keeping a single row per CDR3 protein. This sample has approximately 340,000 distinct CDR3 sequences, with about 7% found just once. Described time point: patch test 1, 2 weeks after DPC sensitization. Treatment of the sample: therapeutic diphenylcyclopropenone sensitization with weekly scalp DPC. This clonotype was counted at least ten times. Its specificity is unknown. Germline V gene data show CDR1 as SQVTM and CDR2 as ANQGSEA. CDR3 length: 12 amino acids. Deletions cut 3 bases from V and 4 bases from J, with 9 bases between.

The chain combines TRBV29-1 with TRBJ1-1; TRBD1 might be the D (5 bases). This TCR came from a woman between 18 and 30 years old with alopecia areata. Some clones in this sample may be carry-over from other donors' samples. The starting material was whole blood, obtained in connection with sensitization to the hapten diphenylcyclopropenone (DPC). The CDR3 DNA reads TGCAGCGTTGATCCCGGGGGCACTGAAGCTTTCTTT. The encoded protein is CSVDPGGTEAFF. Complete variable domain (other parts from reference TRBV29-1 and TRBJ1-1): SAVISQKPSRDICQRGTSLTIQCQVDSQVTMMFWYRQQPGQSLTLIATANQGSEATYESGFVIDKFPISRPNLTFSTLTVSNMSPEDSSIYLCSVDPGGTEAFFGQGTRLTVV.